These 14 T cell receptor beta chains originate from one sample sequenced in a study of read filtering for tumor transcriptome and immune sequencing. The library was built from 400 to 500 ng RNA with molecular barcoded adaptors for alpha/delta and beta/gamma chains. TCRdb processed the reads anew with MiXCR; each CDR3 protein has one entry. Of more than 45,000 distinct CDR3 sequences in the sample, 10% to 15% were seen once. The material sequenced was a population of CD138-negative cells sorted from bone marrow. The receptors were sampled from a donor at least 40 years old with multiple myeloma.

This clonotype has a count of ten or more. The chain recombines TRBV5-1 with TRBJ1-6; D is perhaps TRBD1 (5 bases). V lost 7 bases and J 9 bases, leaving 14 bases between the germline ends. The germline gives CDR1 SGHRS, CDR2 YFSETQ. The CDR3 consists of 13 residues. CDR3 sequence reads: CASGLQGSSPLHF. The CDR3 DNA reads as TGCGCCAGCGGTTTGCAGGGTAGTTCACCCCTCCACTTT.

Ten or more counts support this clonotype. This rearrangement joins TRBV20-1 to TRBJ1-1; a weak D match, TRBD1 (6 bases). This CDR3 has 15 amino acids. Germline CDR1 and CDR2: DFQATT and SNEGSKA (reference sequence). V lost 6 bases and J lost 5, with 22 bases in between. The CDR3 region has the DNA TGCAGTGCGAACATACAGGGTGGGAGGTGGACTGAAGCTTTCTTT. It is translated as CSANIQGGRWTEAFF.

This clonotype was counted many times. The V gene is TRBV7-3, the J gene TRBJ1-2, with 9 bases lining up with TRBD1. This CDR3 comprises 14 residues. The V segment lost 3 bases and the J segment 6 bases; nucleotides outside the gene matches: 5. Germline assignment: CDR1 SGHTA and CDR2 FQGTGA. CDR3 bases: TGTGCCAGCAGCTTTACAGGGGGCAACGATGGCTACACCTTC. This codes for CASSFTGGNDGYTF.

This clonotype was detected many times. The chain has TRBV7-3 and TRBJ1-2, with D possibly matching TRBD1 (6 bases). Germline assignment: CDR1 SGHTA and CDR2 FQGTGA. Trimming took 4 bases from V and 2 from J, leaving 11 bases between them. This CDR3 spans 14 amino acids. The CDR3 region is CASSWGGSNYGYTF. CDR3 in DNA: TGTGCCAGCAGCTGGGGGGGCAGCAACTATGGCTACACCTTC.

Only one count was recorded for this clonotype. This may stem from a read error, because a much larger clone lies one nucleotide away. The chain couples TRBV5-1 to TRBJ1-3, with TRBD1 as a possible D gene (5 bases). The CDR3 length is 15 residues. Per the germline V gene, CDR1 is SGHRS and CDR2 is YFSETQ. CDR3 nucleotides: TGCGCCAGCAGCTTCTGGGGGGAAGCTGGAAACACCATATGTTTT. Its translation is CASSFWGEAGNTICF.

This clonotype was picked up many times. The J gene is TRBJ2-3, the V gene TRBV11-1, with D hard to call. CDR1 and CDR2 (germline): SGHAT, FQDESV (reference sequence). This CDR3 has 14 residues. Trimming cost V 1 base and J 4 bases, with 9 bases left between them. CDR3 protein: CASSLVNRADTQYF. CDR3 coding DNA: TGTGCCAGCAGCTTAGTCAACCGAGCAGATACGCAGTATTTT.

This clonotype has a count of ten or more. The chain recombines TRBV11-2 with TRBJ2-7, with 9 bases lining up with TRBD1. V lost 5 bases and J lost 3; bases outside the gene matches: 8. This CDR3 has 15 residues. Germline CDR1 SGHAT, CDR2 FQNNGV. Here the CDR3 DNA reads TGTGCCAGCAGCCGCCCGGACAGGGGTATCTACGAGCAGTACTTC. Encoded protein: CASSRPDRGIYEQYF. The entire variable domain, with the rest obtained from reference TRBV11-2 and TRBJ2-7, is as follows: EAGVAQSPRYKIIEKRQSVAFWCNPISGHATLYWYQQILGQGPKLLIQFQNNGVVDDSQLPKDRFSAERLKGVDSTLKIQPAKLEDSAVYLCASSRPDRGIYEQYFGPGTRLTVT.

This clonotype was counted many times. CDR3 DNA: TGTGCCAGCAGCTTCTCAGGGAGTGGTACCGCAGATACGCAGTATTTT. Residues: CASSFSGSGTADTQYF. The chain joins TRBV5-4 to TRBJ2-3, with D tentatively TRBD1 or TRBD2 (5 bases each). Trimming took off 2 bases at V and 4 bases at J, with 17 bases between the two ends. The CDR3 loop spans 16 amino acids. CDR1 is SGHNT and CDR2 is YYREEE in the germline V gene (reference sequence).

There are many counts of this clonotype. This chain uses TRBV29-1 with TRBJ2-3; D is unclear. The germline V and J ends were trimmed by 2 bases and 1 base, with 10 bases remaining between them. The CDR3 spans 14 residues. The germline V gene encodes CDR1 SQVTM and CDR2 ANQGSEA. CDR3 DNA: TGCAGCGTTGAAAGAGGTTATGGCACAGATACGCAGTATTTT. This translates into CSVERGYGTDTQYF.

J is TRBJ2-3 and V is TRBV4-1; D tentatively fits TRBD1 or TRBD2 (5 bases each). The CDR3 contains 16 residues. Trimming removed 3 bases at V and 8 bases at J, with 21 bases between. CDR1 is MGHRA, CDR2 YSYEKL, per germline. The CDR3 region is CASSHLPGPAPTTQYF. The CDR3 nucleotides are TGCGCCAGCAGCCATCTCCCGGGACCGGCACCAACTACGCAGTATTTT.

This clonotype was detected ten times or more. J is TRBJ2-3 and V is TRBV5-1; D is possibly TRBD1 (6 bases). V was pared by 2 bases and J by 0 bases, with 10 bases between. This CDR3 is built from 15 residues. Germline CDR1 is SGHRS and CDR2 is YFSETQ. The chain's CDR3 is CASSLRTESTDTQYF. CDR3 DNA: TGCGCCAGCAGCTTAAGGACAGAAAGCACAGATACGCAGTATTTT.

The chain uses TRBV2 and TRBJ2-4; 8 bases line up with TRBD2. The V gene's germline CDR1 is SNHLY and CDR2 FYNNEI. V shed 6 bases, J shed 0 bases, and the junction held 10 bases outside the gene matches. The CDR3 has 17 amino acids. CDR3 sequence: CASSRGGLMGAKNIQYF. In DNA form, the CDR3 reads TGTGCCAGCAGCCGCGGGGGGCTGATGGGAGCCAAAAACATTCAGTACTTC. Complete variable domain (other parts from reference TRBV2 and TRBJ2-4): EPEVTQTPSHQVTQMGQEVILRCVPISNHLYFYWYRQILGQKVEFLVSFYNNEISEKSEIFDDQFSVERPDGSNFTLKIRSTKLEDSAMYFCASSRGGLMGAKNIQYFGAGTRLSVL.

CDR3 amino acids: CASSLSSGGLAKETQYF. The CDR3 nucleotides are TGTGCCAGCAGCTTAAGTAGCGGGGGGCTCGCCAAAGAGACCCAGTACTTC. The chain links TRBV11-2 to TRBJ2-5, with TRBD2 matching over 10 bases. Germline V lookup: CDR1 SGHAT, CDR2 FQNNGV. CDR3 length: 17 residues. Losses at the gene ends were 2 bases for V and 3 bases for J; bases not matched to a gene: 9.

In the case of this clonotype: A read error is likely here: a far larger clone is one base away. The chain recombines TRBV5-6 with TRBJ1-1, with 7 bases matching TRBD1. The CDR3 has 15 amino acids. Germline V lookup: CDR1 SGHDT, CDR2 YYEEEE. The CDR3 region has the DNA TGTGCCAGCAGCTCCTATGGACAGGTGAACACTGAAACTTTCTTT. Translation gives CASSSYGQVNTETFF.